Presented here are 15 T cell receptor beta chains from one specimen sequenced in a study of T cells after yellow fever vaccination. TCRdb redid the calling of the 5' RACE reads with MiXCR, one entry per CDR3 protein. The sample has approximately 260,000 distinct CDR3 sequences; around 13% are singletons. The sequencing here drew on CD4+ T cells sorted from PBMCs, taken 45 days after the yellow fever booster vaccination. These receptors all come from a man aged 25 to 45 who received the YFV17D yellow fever vaccine.

This clonotype showed up just a few times. V and J are TRBV2 and TRBJ2-2; TRBD1 might be the D (5 bases). CDR3 length: 11 residues. Between the trimmed V and J ends, which lost 10 bases and 3 bases, there was a span of 6 bases. Germline CDR1 SNHLY, CDR2 FYNNEI. The CDR3, as DNA: TGTGCCACCAGGGACACCGGGGAGCTGTTTTTT. It is translated as CATRDTGELFF.

This clonotype was picked up a small number of times. This chain links TRBV7-2 with TRBJ2-7; 8 bases are shared with TRBD2. Germline lookup yields CDR1 SGHTA and CDR2 FQGNSA. The CDR3 is 14 amino acids. The junction had 5 bases not matched to a gene; V was cut back by 5 bases and J by 2 bases. DNA of the CDR3: TGTGCCAGCAGCCCAAGCGGGAGTGCCTACGAGCAGTACTTC. It specifies CASSPSGSAYEQYF.

The sample holds a few counts of this clonotype. V gene TRBV10-3 combines with J gene TRBJ2-3; 16 bases are a match to TRBD2. Germline V gives CDR1 ENHRY, CDR2 SYGVKD. The CDR3 has 17 amino acids. V shed 10 bases and J 5 bases; nucleotides not matched to a gene: 12. The CDR3, as DNA: TGTGCCACTAAGAAGGGGACTAGCGGGAGGGCCGGAGATACGCAGTATTTT. Encoded protein: CATKKGTSGRAGDTQYF.

This clonotype is a singleton in its sample. The V gene is TRBV19, the J gene TRBJ2-7; 9 nucleotides align to TRBD2. V was pared by 3 bases and J by 2 bases, with 5 bases of the junction left unmatched. Per the germline V gene, CDR1 is LNHDA and CDR2 is SQIVND (reference sequence). The CDR3 sequence is 15 residues long. The chain's CDR3 is CASSMSRTSAYEQYF. The CDR3, as DNA: TGTGCCAGTAGTATGTCCCGGACTAGCGCCTACGAGCAGTACTTC.

This clonotype appeared a few times. The chain combines TRBV7-2 with TRBJ2-5; a weak D match, TRBD2 (6 bases). Trimming stripped 5 bases from V and 2 bases from J, with 15 bases between. CDR1 is SGHTA, CDR2 FQGNSA, per germline. CDR3 size: 15 residues. CDR3 amino acids: CASSVPGSSQETQYF. Here the CDR3 DNA reads TGTGCCAGCAGCGTCCCCGGGAGCTCACAAGAGACCCAGTACTTC.

This clonotype came up a few times. CDR3 in amino acids: CASSWTRGSDTQYF. As DNA, the CDR3 is TGTGCCAGCAGCTGGACTAGAGGCTCAGATACGCAGTATTTT. The V and J genes are TRBV7-3 and TRBJ2-3, with TRBD2 matching over 7 bases. Germline-derived CDR1 and CDR2 are SGHTA and FQGTGA. This CDR3 comprises 14 residues. The junction had 5 bases not matched to a gene; V was cut back by 4 bases and J by 4 bases.

This clonotype was counted between two and nine times. The chain links TRBV25-1 to TRBJ2-7, with D unresolved. The germline V gene has CDR1 MGHDK and CDR2 SYGVNS. V was pared by 3 bases and J by 3 bases, with 12 bases between. There are 14 residues in the CDR3. DNA of the CDR3: TGTGCCAGCAGTGACCCACCCCCGGGCTACGAGCAGTACTTC. Its translation is CASSDPPPGYEQYF.

This clonotype came up many times. V and J are TRBV7-2 and TRBJ2-1; 11 nucleotides align to TRBD2. J lost 7 bases, V lost 5 bases, and 7 bases had no gene match. CDR1 is SGHTA, CDR2 FQGNSA, per germline. The CDR3 has 15 residues. The CDR3 sequence is CASSILAGAVNEQFF. For the CDR3, the DNA is TGTGCCAGCAGCATACTAGCGGGAGCTGTGAATGAGCAGTTCTTC.

The rearrangement joins TRBV4-3 to TRBJ2-7; TRBD2 agrees at 7 bases. The CDR3 has 16 residues. Germline V gene sequence: CDR1 LGHNA, CDR2 YSLEER. Germline trimming cut 0 bases from V and 4 bases from J; bases unmatched to any gene: 9. The CDR3 DNA follows: TGCGCCAGCAGCCAAGATCTTGCCGGGAGGTCATACGAGCAGTACTTC. It translates to CASSQDLAGRSYEQYF.

The rearrangement uses TRBV7-2 and TRBJ2-1; 7 bases map to TRBD2. There are 16 residues in the CDR3. Germline V gene sequence: CDR1 SGHTA, CDR2 FQGNSA. Trimming took 2 bases from V and 3 from J; bases not matched to a gene: 7. The CDR3 coding sequence is TGTGCCAGCAGCTTACAAAGTCTAGCGGTCTACAATGAGCAGTTCTTC. It is translated as CASSLQSLAVYNEQFF.

The chain uses TRBV20-1 and TRBJ1-5, with D possibly matching TRBD1 (6 bases). The germline V gene encodes CDR1 DFQATT and CDR2 SNEGSKA (reference sequence). Trimming took off 4 bases at V and 2 bases at J, with 6 bases between the two ends. The CDR3 is made up of 12 amino acids. In DNA, the CDR3 is TGCAGTGCTACAGGGGGCAATCAGCCCCAGCATTTT. Protein product: CSATGGNQPQHF.

This clonotype was counted between two and nine times. This chain joins TRBV5-1 and TRBJ2-5; a possible D gene is TRBD2 (6 bases). Trimming left V 7 bases short and J 5 bases short, with 18 bases between. The CDR3 sequence is 14 residues long. The germline V gene encodes CDR1 SGHRS and CDR2 YFSETQ. The CDR3 bases are TGCGCCAGCCTGCAGGGCCCCGGAGGGGAGACCCAGTACTTC. Protein sequence: CASLQGPGGETQYF. The complete variable domain, with remaining parts taken from reference TRBV5-1 and TRBJ2-5, reads KAGVTQTPRYLIKTRGQQVTLSCSPISGHRSVSWYQQTPGQGLQFLFEYFSETQRNKGNFPGRFSGRQFSNSRSEMNVSTLELGDSALYLCASLQGPGGETQYFGPGTRLLVL.

This clonotype occurred a few times. The rearrangement joins TRBV28 to TRBJ2-5; no firm D call. Germline CDR1 reads MDHEN; CDR2 reads SYDVKM. Deletions cut 5 bases from V and 6 bases from J, with 7 bases between. CDR3 size: 11 residues. CDR3 coding DNA: TGTGCCAGCAGTACTCCGCAGACCCAGTACTTC. Translated, it gives CASSTPQTQYF.

This clonotype showed up just a few times. This sequence joins TRBV5-1 and TRBJ1-2, with 7 bases aligning to TRBD1. From germline, CDR1 is SGHRS and CDR2 YFSETQ. CDR3 length equals 15 residues. Unmatched junction bases numbered 6, after V lost 0 bases and J lost 4 bases. The CDR3 here is CASSLEGTASYGYTF. The CDR3 DNA follows: TGCGCCAGCAGCTTGGAGGGGACAGCTTCCTATGGCTACACCTTC.

The chain has TRBV4-3 and TRBJ2-5; 8 bases agree with TRBD2. The CDR3 contains 17 residues. Per germline, CDR1 LGHNA and CDR2 YSLEER. After removal of 1 base from V and 10 bases from J, the junction contained 17 bases not matched to a gene. For the CDR3, the DNA is TGCGCCAGCAGCCAAGCGGCGGGGCGGGAGGTTGAAGGGGGCCAGTACTTC. Its protein is CASSQAAGREVEGGQYF.